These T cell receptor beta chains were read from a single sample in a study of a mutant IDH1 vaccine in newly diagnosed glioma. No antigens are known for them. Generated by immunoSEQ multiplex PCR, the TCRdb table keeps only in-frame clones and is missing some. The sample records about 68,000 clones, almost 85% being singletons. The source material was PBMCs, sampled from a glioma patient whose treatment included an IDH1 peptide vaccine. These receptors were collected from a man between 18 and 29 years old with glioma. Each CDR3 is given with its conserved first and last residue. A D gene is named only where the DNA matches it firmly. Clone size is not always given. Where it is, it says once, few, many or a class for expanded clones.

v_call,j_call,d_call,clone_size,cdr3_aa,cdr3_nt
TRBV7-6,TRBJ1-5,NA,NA,CASSGQRNQPQHF,TGTGCCAGCAGCGGACAGCGCAATCAGCCCCAGCATTTT
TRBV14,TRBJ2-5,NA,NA,CASSQELTPLETQYF,TGTGCCAGCAGCCAAGAACTTACTCCGTTGGAGACCCAGTACTTC
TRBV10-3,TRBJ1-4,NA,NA,CAISEKSATNEKLFF,TGTGCCATCAGTGAGAAGAGCGCAACTAATGAAAAACTGTTTTTT
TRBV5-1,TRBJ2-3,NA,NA,CASSSTERGPRTDTQYF,TGCGCCAGCAGCTCCACTGAACGGGGGCCCCGCACAGATACGCAGTATTTT
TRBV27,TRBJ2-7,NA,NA,CASSLQGDLYEQYF,TGTGCCAGCAGTTTACAGGGCGACCTCTACGAGCAGTACTTC
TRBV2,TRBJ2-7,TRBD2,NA,CASSEALRGASGGYYEQYF,TGTGCCAGCAGTGAAGCGCTTCGAGGAGCTAGCGGGGGCTACTACGAGCAGTACTTC
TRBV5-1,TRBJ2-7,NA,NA,CASSAGTSRYEQYF,TGCGCCAGCAGCGCCGGGACATCCCGATACGAGCAGTACTTC
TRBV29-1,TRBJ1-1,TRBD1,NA,CSVEIGGALAFF,TGCAGCGTTGAAATAGGGGGCGCATTAGCTTTCTTT
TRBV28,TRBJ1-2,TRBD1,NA,CASSFTGGYGYTF,TGTGCCAGCAGTTTTACAGGGGGCTATGGCTACACCTTC
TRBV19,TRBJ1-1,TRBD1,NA,CASGDRGTEAFF,TGTGCCAGTGGGGACAGGGGCACTGAAGCTTTCTTT
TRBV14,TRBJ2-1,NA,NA,CASSHQGGGTQFF,TGTGCCAGCAGCCACCAGGGGGGTGGAACGCAGTTCTTC
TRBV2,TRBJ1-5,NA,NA,CASSVGPGEIRGQPQHF,TGTGCCAGCAGTGTGGGGCCGGGGGAAATCAGAGGTCAGCCCCAGCATTTT
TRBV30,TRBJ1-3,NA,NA,CAWSVNSGNTIYF,TGTGCCTGGAGTGTTAACTCTGGAAACACCATATATTTT
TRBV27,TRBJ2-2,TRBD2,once,CASSLRLAGGSHGTGELFF,TGTGCCAGCAGTTTAAGACTAGCGGGAGGTTCCCACGGCACCGGGGAGCTGTTTTTT
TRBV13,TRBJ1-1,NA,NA,CASSLDSNTEAFF,TGTGCCAGCAGCTTAGATTCGAACACTGAAGCTTTCTTT
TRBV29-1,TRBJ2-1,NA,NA,CSVFSPGTKDSYNEQFF,TGCAGCGTCTTCAGTCCCGGGACAAAAGACTCCTACAATGAGCAGTTCTTC
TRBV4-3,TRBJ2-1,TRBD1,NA,CASSQAGGGYNEQFF,TGCGCCAGCAGCCAAGCAGGGGGTGGCTACAATGAGCAGTTCTTC
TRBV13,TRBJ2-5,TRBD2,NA,CASSLTGTREETQYF,TGTGCCAGCAGCCTAACCGGGACTAGGGAGGAGACCCAGTACTTC
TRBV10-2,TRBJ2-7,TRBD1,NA,CASSTGTGQDEQYF,TGCGCCAGCAGTACCGGGACAGGGCAGGACGAGCAGTACTTC
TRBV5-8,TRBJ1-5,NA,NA,CASSPLRGSNQPQHF,TGTGCCAGCAGCCCACTACGGGGCAGCAATCAGCCCCAGCATTTT
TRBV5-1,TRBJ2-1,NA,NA,CASSLLVYEQFF,TGCGCCAGCAGCTTACTAGTTTATGAGCAGTTCTTC
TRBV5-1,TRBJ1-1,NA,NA,CASSLAQVPGAEAFF,TGCGCCAGCAGCTTGGCACAGGTCCCGGGCGCTGAAGCTTTCTTT
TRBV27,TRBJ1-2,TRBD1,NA,CASSYHRGGNYGYTF,TGTGCCAGCAGTTACCACAGAGGGGGCAACTATGGCTACACCTTC
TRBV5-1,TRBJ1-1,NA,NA,CASSTEQFPGTEAFF,TGCGCCAGCAGCACTGAACAGTTTCCAGGCACTGAAGCTTTCTTT
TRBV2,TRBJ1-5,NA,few,CASSVVGHQGHQPQHF,TGTGCCAGCAGTGTGGTGGGACACCAGGGCCATCAGCCCCAGCATTTT
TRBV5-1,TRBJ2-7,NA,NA,CASSANIHEQYF,TGCGCCAGCTCGGCCAATATCCACGAGCAGTACTTC
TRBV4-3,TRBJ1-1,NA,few,CASSQDRAPSGTEAFF,TGCGCCAGCAGCCAAGATCGGGCCCCGAGTGGGACTGAAGCTTTCTTT
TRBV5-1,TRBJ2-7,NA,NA,CASSLSAANHEQYF,TGCGCCAGCAGCTTGTCAGCTGCAAACCACGAGCAGTACTTC
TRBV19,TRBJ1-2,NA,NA,CASSITSYGYTF,TGTGCCAGTAGTATAACCTCTTATGGCTACACCTTC
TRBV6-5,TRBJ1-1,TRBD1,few,CASKRDRLNTEAFF,TGTGCCAGCAAACGGGACAGACTTAACACTGAAGCTTTCTTT
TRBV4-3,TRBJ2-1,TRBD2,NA,CASSQAAKLAGGPNEQFF,TGCGCCAGCAGCCAAGCCGCCAAACTAGCGGGGGGGCCCAATGAGCAGTTCTTC
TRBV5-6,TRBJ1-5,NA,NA,CASSRWGLGAGNQPQHF,TGTGCCAGCAGCCGATGGGGCCTGGGGGCAGGCAATCAGCCCCAGCATTTT
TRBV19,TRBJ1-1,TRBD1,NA,CASSIEVSRGWRVEAFF,TGTGCCAGTAGTATCGAGGTGTCCAGGGGGTGGAGGGTTGAAGCTTTCTTT
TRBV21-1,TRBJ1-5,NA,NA,CASSRDRGLNQPQHF,TGTGCCAGCAGCCGGGACAGGGGACTCAATCAGCCCCAGCATTTT
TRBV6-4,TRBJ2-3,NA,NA,CASSESVSETDTQYF,TGTGCCAGCAGTGAATCGGTCTCAGAAACAGATACGCAGTATTTT
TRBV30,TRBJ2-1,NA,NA,CASRQGLLSGNEQFF,TGTGCCTCCCGACAGGGACTTCTTTCAGGCAATGAGCAGTTCTTC
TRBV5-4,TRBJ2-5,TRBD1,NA,CASSGQGSEETQYF,TGTGCCAGCAGCGGACAGGGCTCAGAAGAGACCCAGTACTTC
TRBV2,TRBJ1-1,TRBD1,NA,CASSEAGGTDQSAFF,TGTGCCAGCAGTGAAGCAGGGGGGACAGACCAATCAGCTTTCTTT
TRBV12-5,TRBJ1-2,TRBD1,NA,CASGLGHRGVNYGYTF,TGTGCTAGTGGTTTGGGTCACAGGGGAGTAAACTATGGCTACACCTTC
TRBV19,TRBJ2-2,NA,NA,CASRRDRYSSTGELFF,TGTGCCAGCCGGCGGGACCGATACTCGAGCACCGGGGAGCTGTTTTTT
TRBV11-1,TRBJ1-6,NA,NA,CASSRGDSPLHF,TGTGCCAGCTCGAGGGGGGACTCACCCCTCCACTTT
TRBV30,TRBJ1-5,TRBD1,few,CAWTRDSDNQPQHF,TGTGCCTGGACCCGGGACAGCGACAATCAGCCCCAGCATTTT
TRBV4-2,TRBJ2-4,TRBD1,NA,CASSSGQHKNIQYF,TGTGCCAGCAGCTCGGGACAGCACAAAAACATTCAGTACTTC